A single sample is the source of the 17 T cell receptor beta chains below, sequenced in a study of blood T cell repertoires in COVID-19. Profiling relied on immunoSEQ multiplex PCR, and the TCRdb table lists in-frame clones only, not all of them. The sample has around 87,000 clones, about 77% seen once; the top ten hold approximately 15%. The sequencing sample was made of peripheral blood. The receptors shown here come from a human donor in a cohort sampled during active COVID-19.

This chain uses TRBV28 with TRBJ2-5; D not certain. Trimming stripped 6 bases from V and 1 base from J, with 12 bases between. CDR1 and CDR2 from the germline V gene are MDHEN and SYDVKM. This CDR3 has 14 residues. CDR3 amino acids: CASSAEAVQETQYF. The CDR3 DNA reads TGTGCCAGCAGCGCCGAGGCAGTCCAAGAGACCCAGTACTTC.

The CDR3 DNA reads as TGCGCCAGCAGCCAAGATATGAGACTAGCGGGGGGGACCCGGACCGGGGAGCTGTTTTTT. It codes for CASSQDMRLAGGTRTGELFF. The rearrangement uses TRBV4-1 and TRBJ2-2; 14 bases agree with TRBD2. V dropped 0 bases and J dropped 5; count of bases not matched to a gene: 11. Per the germline V gene, CDR1 is MGHRA and CDR2 is YSYEKL. The CDR3 runs to 20 residues.

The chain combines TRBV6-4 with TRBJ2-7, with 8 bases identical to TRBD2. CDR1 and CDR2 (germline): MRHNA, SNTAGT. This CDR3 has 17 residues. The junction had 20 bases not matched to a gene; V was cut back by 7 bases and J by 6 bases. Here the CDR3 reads CASTPAMGREARGEQYF. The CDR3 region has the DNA TGTGCCAGCACACCCGCTATGGGGCGGGAGGCGAGGGGCGAGCAGTACTTC.

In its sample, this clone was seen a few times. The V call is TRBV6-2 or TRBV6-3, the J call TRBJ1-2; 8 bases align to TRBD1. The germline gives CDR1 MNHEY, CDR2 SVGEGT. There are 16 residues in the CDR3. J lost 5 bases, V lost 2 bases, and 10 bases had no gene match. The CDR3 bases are TGTGCCAGCAGTTACGGCCCCACAGGGGGAGGATATGGCTACACCTTC. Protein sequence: CASSYGPTGGGYGYTF.

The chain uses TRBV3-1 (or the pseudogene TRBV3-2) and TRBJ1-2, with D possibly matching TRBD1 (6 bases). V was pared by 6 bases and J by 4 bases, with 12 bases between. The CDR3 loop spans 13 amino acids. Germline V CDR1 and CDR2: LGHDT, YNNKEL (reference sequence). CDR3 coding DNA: TGTGCCAGCAGTCGTGGACAGACCTATGGCTACACCTTC. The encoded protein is CASSRGQTYGYTF.

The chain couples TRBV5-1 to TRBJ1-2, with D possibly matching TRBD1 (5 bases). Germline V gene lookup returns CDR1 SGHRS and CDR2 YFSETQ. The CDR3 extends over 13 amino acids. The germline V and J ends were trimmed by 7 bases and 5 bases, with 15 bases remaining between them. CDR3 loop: CASGRAGGYGYTF. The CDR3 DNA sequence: TGCGCCAGCGGCCGGGCCGGGGGATATGGCTACACCTTC.

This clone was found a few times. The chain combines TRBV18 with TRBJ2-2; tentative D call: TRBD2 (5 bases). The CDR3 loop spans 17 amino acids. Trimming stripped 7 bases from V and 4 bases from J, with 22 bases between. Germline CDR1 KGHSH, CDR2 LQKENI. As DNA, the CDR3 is TGTGCCAGCTACTCGTCGCCCCGAGTTCGGGGCACCGGGGAGCTGTTTTTT. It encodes CASYSSPRVRGTGELFF. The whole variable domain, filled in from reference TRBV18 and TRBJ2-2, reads NAGVMQNPRHLVRRRGQEARLRCSPMKGHSHVYWYRQLPEEGLKFMVYLQKENIIDESGMPKERFSAEFPKEGPSILRIQQVVRGDSAAYFCASYSSPRVRGTGELFFGEGSRLTVL.

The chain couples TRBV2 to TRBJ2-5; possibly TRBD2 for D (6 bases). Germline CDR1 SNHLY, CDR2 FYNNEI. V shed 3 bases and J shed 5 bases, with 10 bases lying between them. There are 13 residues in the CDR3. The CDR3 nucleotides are TGTGCCAGCAGTGAGGCAGGGACTGAGACCCAGTACTTC. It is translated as CASSEAGTETQYF.

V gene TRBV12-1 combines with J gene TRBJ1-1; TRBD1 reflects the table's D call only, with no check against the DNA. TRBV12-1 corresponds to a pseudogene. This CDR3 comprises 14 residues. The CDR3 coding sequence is TGTGCCAGCAGCTTCCGCAGGTCAAGAACTGAAGCTTTCTTT. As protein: CASSFRRSRTEAFF.

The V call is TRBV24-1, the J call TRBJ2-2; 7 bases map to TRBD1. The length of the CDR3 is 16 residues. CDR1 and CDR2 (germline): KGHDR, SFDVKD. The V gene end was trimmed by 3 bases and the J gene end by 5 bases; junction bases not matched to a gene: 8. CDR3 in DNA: TGTGCCACCAGTGATCCGACAGGGTTGGGTACCGGGGAGCTGTTTTTT. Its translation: CATSDPTGLGTGELFF.

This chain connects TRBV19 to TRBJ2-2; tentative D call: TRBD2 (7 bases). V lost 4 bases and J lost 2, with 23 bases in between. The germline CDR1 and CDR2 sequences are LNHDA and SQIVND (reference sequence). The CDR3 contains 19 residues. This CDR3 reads CASSTPGRRGGGNTGELFF. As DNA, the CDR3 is TGTGCCAGTAGTACCCCCGGACGCAGGGGAGGGGGAAACACCGGGGAGCTGTTTTTT.

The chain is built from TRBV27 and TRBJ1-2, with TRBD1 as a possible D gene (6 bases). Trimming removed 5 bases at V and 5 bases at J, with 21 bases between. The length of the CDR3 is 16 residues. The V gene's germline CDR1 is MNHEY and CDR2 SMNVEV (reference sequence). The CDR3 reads CASSLGRDTMMYGYTF. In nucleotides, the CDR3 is TGTGCCAGCAGTCTAGGCCGGGACACCATGATGTATGGCTACACCTTC.

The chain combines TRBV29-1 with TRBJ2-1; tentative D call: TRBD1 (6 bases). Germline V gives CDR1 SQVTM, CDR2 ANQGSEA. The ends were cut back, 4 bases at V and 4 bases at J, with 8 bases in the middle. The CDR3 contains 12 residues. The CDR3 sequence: CSVGQGYNEQFF. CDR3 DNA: TGCAGCGTTGGCCAGGGGTACAATGAGCAGTTCTTC.

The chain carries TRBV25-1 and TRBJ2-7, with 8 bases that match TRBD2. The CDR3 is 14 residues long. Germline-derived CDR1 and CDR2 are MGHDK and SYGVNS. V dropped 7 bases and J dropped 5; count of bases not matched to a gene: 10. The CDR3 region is CASMRTGGAHEQYF. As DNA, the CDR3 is TGTGCCAGCATGAGGACCGGGGGGGCCCACGAGCAGTACTTC.

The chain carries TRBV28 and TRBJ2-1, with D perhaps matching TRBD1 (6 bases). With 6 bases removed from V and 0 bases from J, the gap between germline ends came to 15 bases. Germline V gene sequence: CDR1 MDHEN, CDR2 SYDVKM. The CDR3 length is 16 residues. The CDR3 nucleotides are TGTGCCAGCAGGGAAACAGGGTCTAGCTCCTACAATGAGCAGTTCTTC. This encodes CASRETGSSSYNEQFF.

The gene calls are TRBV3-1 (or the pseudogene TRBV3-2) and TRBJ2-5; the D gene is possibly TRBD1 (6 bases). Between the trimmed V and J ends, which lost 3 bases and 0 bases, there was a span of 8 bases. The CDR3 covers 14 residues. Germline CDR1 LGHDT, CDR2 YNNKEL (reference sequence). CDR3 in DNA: TGTGCCAGCAGCCATCGGGACAACCAAGAGACCCAGTACTTC. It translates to CASSHRDNQETQYF.

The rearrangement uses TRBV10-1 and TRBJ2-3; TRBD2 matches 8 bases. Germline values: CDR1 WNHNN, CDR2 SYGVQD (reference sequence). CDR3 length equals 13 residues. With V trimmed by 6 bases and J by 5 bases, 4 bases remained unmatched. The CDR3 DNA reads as TGCGCCAGCAGCGGGGGGGCAGTAGATACGCAGTATTTT. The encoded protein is CASSGGAVDTQYF.